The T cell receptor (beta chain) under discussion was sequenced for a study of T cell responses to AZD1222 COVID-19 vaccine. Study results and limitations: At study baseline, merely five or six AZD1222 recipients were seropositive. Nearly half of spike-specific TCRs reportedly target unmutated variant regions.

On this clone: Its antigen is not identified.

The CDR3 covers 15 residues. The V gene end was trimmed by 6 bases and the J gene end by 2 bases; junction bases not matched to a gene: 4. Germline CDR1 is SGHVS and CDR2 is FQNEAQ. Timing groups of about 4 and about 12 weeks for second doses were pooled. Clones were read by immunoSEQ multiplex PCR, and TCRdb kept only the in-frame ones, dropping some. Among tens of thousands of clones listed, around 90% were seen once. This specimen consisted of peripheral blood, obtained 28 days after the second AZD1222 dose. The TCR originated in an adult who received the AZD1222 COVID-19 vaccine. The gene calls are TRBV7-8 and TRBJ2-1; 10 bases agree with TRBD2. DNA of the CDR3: TGTGCCAGCAGTCTTAGCGGGAGGCCCTACAATGAGCAGTTCTTC. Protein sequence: CASSLSGRPYNEQFF.